This entry concerns a single TCR beta chain. Its target is not known. The CDR3 end shows no conserved phenylalanine or tryptophan, and so a read error is likely. The treatment denotes: roughly 10-day PBMC culture with coronavirus spike peptide pools or control peptides (ViraFEST assay). The data originate from a study of vaccination and CD4 T cells after COVID-19. Study-level background: The study collected post-vaccine samples a median about 71 days after dose two, with a range of 14 to 241. Overlapping SARS-CoV-2, HCoV-NL63, HCoV-OC43 and HCoV-229E spike peptides were used to stimulate cells. Treatment of control cultures consisted of a CEFX pool, an HIV-1 Nef pool, or no peptide.

With the Oncomine TCR Beta short-read assay, DNA from cultured CD4+ T cells was sequenced. TCRdb re-analysed the PCR reads in MiXCR, keeping a single row per CDR3 protein. The table lists around 19,000 distinct CDR3 sequences, around four fifths of them singletons. CDR3 size: 15 residues. Trimming at V came to 5 bases and at J to 4 bases, leaving 9 bases not matched to a gene. The V gene's germline CDR1 is MNHNS and CDR2 SASEGT. The chain uses TRBV6-1 and TRBJ1-1, with 8 bases identical to TRBD1. The receptor was derived from a human donor who received a COVID-19 vaccine. The source material was CD4+ T cells from blood, cultured in vitro, sampled after SARS-CoV-2 vaccination. CDR3 coding DNA: TGTGCCAGCAGTACCGAGGACAGGGCTGGCACTGAAGCTTTCTCT. It translates to CASSTEDRAGTEAFS.